This is a list of T cell receptor beta chains from one sample in a study of blood T cell repertoires in COVID-19. Sequenced by immunoSEQ multiplex PCR; TCRdb stores in-frame clones only, minus some. The data contain under 75,000 clones, approximately 79% of them singletons. Source material: peripheral blood. The receptors derive from a woman aged 60-75 years with acute or convalescent COVID-19. CDR3s include the opening cysteine and the closing phenylalanine or tryptophan.

V gene	J gene	CDR3 length	CDR3 protein
TRBV5-6	TRBJ1-2	13	CASSVSSNYGYTF
TRBV6-5	TRBJ1-2	14	CASSRAGRDYGYTF
TRBV5-4	TRBJ2-5	16	CASSPPVARGLGTQYF
TRBV7-9	TRBJ2-2	14	CASSLFPNTGELFF
TRBV6-1	TRBJ1-1	14	CASSDRGTGGNAFF
TRBV5-1	TRBJ2-1	15	CASSLEQGLYNEQFF
TRBV12-3/TRBV12-4	TRBJ1-2	13	CASRRTGVHGYTF
TRBV4-1	TRBJ2-6	19	CASSQDFGTGSSGANVLTF
TRBV5-1	TRBJ2-5	14	CASSTSGEKETQYF
TRBV6-2/TRBV6-3	TRBJ2-1	15	CASSYEGGGLNEQFF
TRBV5-1	TRBJ2-5	15	CASSLAPGIQETQYF